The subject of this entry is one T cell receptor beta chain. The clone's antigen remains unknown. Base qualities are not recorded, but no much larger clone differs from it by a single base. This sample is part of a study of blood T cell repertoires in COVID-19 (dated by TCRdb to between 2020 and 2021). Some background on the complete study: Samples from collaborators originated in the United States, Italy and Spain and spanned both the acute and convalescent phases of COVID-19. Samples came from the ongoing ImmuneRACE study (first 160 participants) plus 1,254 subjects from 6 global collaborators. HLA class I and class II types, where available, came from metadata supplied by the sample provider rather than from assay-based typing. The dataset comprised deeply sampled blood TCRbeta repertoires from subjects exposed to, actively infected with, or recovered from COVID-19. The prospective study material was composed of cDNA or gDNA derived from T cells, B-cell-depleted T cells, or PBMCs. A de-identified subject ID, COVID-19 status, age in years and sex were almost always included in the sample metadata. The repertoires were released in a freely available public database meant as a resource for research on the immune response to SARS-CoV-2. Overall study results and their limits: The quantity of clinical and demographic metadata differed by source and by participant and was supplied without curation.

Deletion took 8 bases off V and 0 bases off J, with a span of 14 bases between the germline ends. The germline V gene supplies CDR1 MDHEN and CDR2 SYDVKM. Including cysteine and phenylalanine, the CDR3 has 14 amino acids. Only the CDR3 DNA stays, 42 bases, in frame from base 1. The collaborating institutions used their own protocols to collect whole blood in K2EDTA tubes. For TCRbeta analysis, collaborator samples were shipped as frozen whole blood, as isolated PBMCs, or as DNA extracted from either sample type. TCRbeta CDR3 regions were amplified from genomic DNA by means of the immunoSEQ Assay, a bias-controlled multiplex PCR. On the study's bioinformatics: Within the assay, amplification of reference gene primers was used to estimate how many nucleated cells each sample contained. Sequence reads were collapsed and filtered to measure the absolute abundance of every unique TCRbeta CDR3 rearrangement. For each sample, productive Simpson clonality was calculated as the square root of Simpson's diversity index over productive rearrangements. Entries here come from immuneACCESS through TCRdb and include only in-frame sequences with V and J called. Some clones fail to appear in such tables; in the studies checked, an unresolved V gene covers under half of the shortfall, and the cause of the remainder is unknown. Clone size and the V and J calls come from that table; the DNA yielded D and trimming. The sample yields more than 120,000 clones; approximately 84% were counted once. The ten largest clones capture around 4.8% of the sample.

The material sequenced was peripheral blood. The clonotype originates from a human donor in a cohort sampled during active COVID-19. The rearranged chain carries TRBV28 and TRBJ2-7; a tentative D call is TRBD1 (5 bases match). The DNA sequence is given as TGTGCCAGCGGGATTAAGACAGACTCCTACGAGCAGTACTTC. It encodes CASGIKTDSYEQYF.